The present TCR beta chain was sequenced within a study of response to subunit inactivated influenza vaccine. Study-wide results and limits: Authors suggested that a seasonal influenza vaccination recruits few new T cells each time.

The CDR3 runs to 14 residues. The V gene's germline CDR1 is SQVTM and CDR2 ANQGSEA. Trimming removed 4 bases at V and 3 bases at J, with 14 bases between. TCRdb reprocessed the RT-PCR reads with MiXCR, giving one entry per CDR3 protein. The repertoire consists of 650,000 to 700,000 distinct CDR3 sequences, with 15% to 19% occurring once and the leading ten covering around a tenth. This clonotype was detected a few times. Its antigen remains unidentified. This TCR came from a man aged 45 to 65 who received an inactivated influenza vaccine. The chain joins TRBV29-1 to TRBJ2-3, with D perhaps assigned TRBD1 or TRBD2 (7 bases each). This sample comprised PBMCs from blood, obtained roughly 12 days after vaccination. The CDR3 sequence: CSVGWQGGTDTQYF. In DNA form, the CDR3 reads TGCAGCGTTGGTTGGCAGGGGGGGACAGATACGCAGTATTTT.